The following is a T cell receptor beta chain sequence with its context. Its matching antigen is unknown. The PCR was carried out with 60 Vbeta primers and 13 Jbeta primers. Profiled with immunoSEQ multiplex PCR; TCRdb holds only in-frame clones, not every one. The sample lists about 180,000 clones, 82% seen once, with 1.5% to 1.9% in the top ten. With 4 bases clipped from V and 4 bases from J, the junction kept 7 bases outside the gene matches. From germline, CDR1 is SGDLS and CDR2 YYNGEE. The CDR3 covers 15 residues. The source of the sample is a study of cytomegalovirus exposure and HLA in healthy donors. Regarding the study as a whole: An analysis was carried out later, and it reportedly showed fewer N-insertions in an Asian-associated ancestry cluster than the approximately 680-donor mean. With later analysis, a missense DCLRE1C variant became linked to TCR beta V- and J-gene trimming.

These donors, healthy bone marrow donors, were studied. The rearrangement joins TRBV9 to TRBJ1-4; 7 positions match TRBD1. The material sequenced was PBMCs. The receptor's source is a man aged 35 to 55 in good health and CMV-seronegative. CDR3 nucleotide sequence: TGTGCCAGCAGCATCACCGGGACAGTTAATGAAAAACTGTTTTTT. Its protein is CASSITGTVNEKLFF.